This TCR beta chain was sequenced in a study of T-cell memory formation after mild COVID-19. A single record per CDR3 protein comes from TCRdb applying MiXCR to the 5' RACE reads. The data contain 550,000 to 600,000 distinct CDR3 sequences, 17% of them singletons. The CDR3 sequence is 15 residues long. Germline V gene sequence: CDR1 SGDLS, CDR2 YYNGEE. V gave up 4 bases and J gave up 2 bases, with 12 bases separating them. This receptor was taken from an adult woman who had mild COVID-19 (a few samples of this study predate the infection). Cell type and time point are not known. This chain links TRBV9 with TRBJ2-2; D remains unclear. Sequencing was carried out using PBMCs or a T cell subset sorted from them (not recorded which). Here the CDR3 reads CASSTSTRNTGELFF. The CDR3 coding sequence is TGTGCCAGCAGCACCTCGACTCGAAACACCGGGGAGCTGTTTTTT.